Listed below are T cell receptor beta chains from one sample, sequenced in a study of control samples from healthy donors and cancer patients. The protocol was immunoSEQ multiplex PCR, while the TCRdb copy is restricted to in-frame clones and leaves out a portion. Altogether approximately 120,000 clones are present, 80% to 90% being singletons, with the ten largest covering roughly 15%. Source material: blood. The receptors were gathered from a woman aged 45-65 years in good health. CDR3s include the opening cysteine and the closing phenylalanine or tryptophan. Fields, in order: V gene, J gene, clone size, D gene, CDR3 DNA, CDR3 protein. D genes are given only for firm matches. The size field is filled for only some rows; it gives once, few, many or a size class.

V: TRBV5-6
J: TRBJ2-2
size: -
D: -
DNA: TGTGCCAGCAGCTTGCCGGGGTGGAACACCGGGGAGCTGTTTTTT
CDR3: CASSLPGWNTGELFF

V: TRBV18
J: TRBJ2-1
size: -
D: TRBD1
DNA: TGTGCCAGCTCACCAGGGACAGGGGGCAATGAGCAGTTCTTC
CDR3: CASSPGTGGNEQFF

V: TRBV6-1
J: TRBJ2-1
size: -
D: -
DNA: TGTGCCAGCAGTGAATGGGCCGACAATGAGCAGTTCTTC
CDR3: CASSEWADNEQFF

V: TRBV5-6
J: TRBJ1-1
size: -
D: -
DNA: TGTGCCAGCAGCTCATTGGACGACGCGGAGGCTTTCTTT
CDR3: CASSSLDDAEAFF

V: TRBV24-1
J: TRBJ2-1
size: -
D: TRBD2
DNA: TGTGCCACCAGCCGGGGACTAGCGGCCTACAATGAGCAGTTCTTC
CDR3: CATSRGLAAYNEQFF

V: TRBV7-3
J: TRBJ2-1
size: once
D: -
DNA: TGTGCCAGCAGCTTAAACCGGGGGGAGCAGTTCTTC
CDR3: CASSLNRGEQFF

V: TRBV30
J: TRBJ2-7
size: -
D: -
DNA: TGTGCCTGGAGTGGGGGTGGAGACGAGCAGTACTTC
CDR3: CAWSGGGDEQYF

V: TRBV3-1/TRBV3-2
J: TRBJ1-1
size: -
D: -
DNA: TGTGCCAGCAGCCGTTTAAACACTGAAGCTTTCTTT
CDR3: CASSRLNTEAFF

V: TRBV5-1
J: TRBJ1-3
size: -
D: TRBD1
DNA: TGCGCCAGCAGCTTGAATCCAAACAGGGGTGGCTCTGGAAACACCATATATTTT
CDR3: CASSLNPNRGGSGNTIYF

V: TRBV21-1
J: TRBJ1-5
size: -
D: -
DNA: TGTGCCAGCAGCAAACGGGACAGGGAAAAGGGAGGCAATCAGCCCCAGCATTTT
CDR3: CASSKRDREKGGNQPQHF

V: TRBV29-1
J: TRBJ1-1
size: -
D: -
DNA: TGCAGCGTTGTCAACCCAAGGCGAGGGCAAGATGAAGCTTTCTTT
CDR3: CSVVNPRRGQDEAFF

V: TRBV15
J: TRBJ1-2
size: -
D: -
DNA: TGTGCCACCAGCAGTGGGTTTGGCTACACCTTC
CDR3: CATSSGFGYTF

V: TRBV9
J: TRBJ2-3
size: -
D: -
DNA: TGTGCCAGTAGGGACTCCAGCACAGATACGCAGTATTTT
CDR3: CASRDSSTDTQYF

V: TRBV6-5
J: TRBJ2-1
size: -
D: -
DNA: TGTGCCAGCAGTTACTCCCACCTCAATGAGCAGTTCTTC
CDR3: CASSYSHLNEQFF

V: TRBV10-2
J: TRBJ1-5
size: -
D: -
DNA: TGCGCCAGCAAGTTTTCAGGGGATAGCAATCAGCCCCAGCATTTT
CDR3: CASKFSGDSNQPQHF

V: TRBV5-4
J: TRBJ2-2
size: -
D: -
DNA: TGTGCCAGCAGCCCTCAGGGTAACACCGGGGAGCTGTTTTTT
CDR3: CASSPQGNTGELFF

V: TRBV28
J: TRBJ1-4
size: -
D: -
DNA: TGTGCCAGCAGTTCCCTTTGGGGGGTTCTCGAAAAACTGTTTTTT
CDR3: CASSSLWGVLEKLFF

V: TRBV14
J: TRBJ1-1
size: -
D: -
DNA: TGTGCCAGCAGCCGACAGGATTGGGGCTTGACTGAAGCTTTCTTT
CDR3: CASSRQDWGLTEAFF

V: TRBV7-9
J: TRBJ1-6
size: -
D: -
DNA: TGTGCCAGCAGCGAATCGACAGTCAATTCACCCCTCCACTTT
CDR3: CASSESTVNSPLHF

V: TRBV4-1
J: TRBJ2-1
size: -
D: -
DNA: TGCGCCAGCAGCCTCGGATGGTCTCTAGGTCATGAGCAGTTCTTC
CDR3: CASSLGWSLGHEQFF

V: TRBV7-2
J: TRBJ2-1
size: -
D: -
DNA: TGTGCCAGCAGCTTAGAGAGTAGCAATGAGCAGTTCTTC
CDR3: CASSLESSNEQFF

V: TRBV29-1
J: TRBJ2-3
size: -
D: TRBD2
DNA: TGCAGCGTCGCACTAGCGGGAGGACGCACAGATACGCAGTATTTT
CDR3: CSVALAGGRTDTQYF

V: TRBV5-6
J: TRBJ1-2
size: -
D: -
DNA: TGTGCCAGCAGCTTGTACAGGTTTAACTATGGCTACACCTTC
CDR3: CASSLYRFNYGYTF

V: TRBV24-1
J: TRBJ1-5
size: -
D: TRBD1
DNA: TGTGCCACCAGTGAGACAGGGGCTAGCAATCAGCCCCAGCATTTT
CDR3: CATSETGASNQPQHF

V: TRBV19
J: TRBJ1-2
size: few
D: TRBD1
DNA: TGTGCCAGTAGCCGAACAGGGGCCGATGGCTACACCTTC
CDR3: CASSRTGADGYTF

V: TRBV29-1
J: TRBJ1-1
size: -
D: TRBD1
DNA: TGCAGCGTTGGAAACAGGGGTACCCATGAAGCTTTCTTT
CDR3: CSVGNRGTHEAFF

V: TRBV30
J: TRBJ1-1
size: -
D: TRBD1
DNA: TGTGCCTGGGATCGGACAGGGAGGGACACTGAAGCTTTCTTT
CDR3: CAWDRTGRDTEAFF

V: TRBV18
J: TRBJ2-3
size: -
D: -
DNA: TGTGCCAGCTCACCAGTAGGGGGAACAGATACGCAGTATTTT
CDR3: CASSPVGGTDTQYF

V: TRBV9
J: TRBJ1-5
size: -
D: TRBD1
DNA: TGTGCCAGCAGCGTGGACTCAGGGGGCGATCAGCCCCAGCATTTT
CDR3: CASSVDSGGDQPQHF

V: TRBV3-1/TRBV3-2
J: TRBJ2-7
size: -
D: TRBD2
DNA: TGTGCCAGCAGCCTTGAGCGGGGGGCCTCCTACGAGCAGTACTTC
CDR3: CASSLERGASYEQYF